Listed below are T cell receptor beta chains from one sample, sequenced in a study of tumor-infiltrating lymphocytes in localized non-small cell lung cancer. Clones were read by immunoSEQ multiplex PCR, and TCRdb kept only the in-frame ones, dropping some. The sample consists of about 10,000 clones, 60% of them appearing once. The sequenced material came from uninvolved lung tissue not adjacent to the tumor. Receptors originate from a human donor with non-small cell lung cancer. The CDR3 runs from the conserved cysteine through the conserved F or W. Each record gives: J gene, clone size, V gene, CDR3 protein. Size is omitted from some rows. Given values are once, few, many or a class for expanded clones.

j_call: TRBJ1-1; clone_size: large; v_call: TRBV7-3; cdr3_aa: CASSPRANGPEAFF
j_call: TRBJ2-7; clone_size: once; v_call: TRBV7-6; cdr3_aa: CASSRSGIHEQYF
j_call: TRBJ1-1; clone_size: .; v_call: TRBV11-3; cdr3_aa: CASSPRGGAEAFF
j_call: TRBJ2-7; clone_size: .; v_call: TRBV28; cdr3_aa: CASRTGATGSYEQYF
j_call: TRBJ2-5; clone_size: .; v_call: TRBV7-2; cdr3_aa: CASSLAGTREFDQYF
j_call: TRBJ1-6; clone_size: .; v_call: TRBV4-3; cdr3_aa: CASSLGGPGDNSPLHF
j_call: TRBJ2-3; clone_size: .; v_call: TRBV7-7; cdr3_aa: CASSLLAGATDTQYF
j_call: TRBJ2-1; clone_size: .; v_call: TRBV9; cdr3_aa: CASSVVGLRDEQFF
j_call: TRBJ1-1; clone_size: .; v_call: TRBV29-1; cdr3_aa: CSVIGDNLNTEAFF
j_call: TRBJ1-1; clone_size: .; v_call: TRBV28; cdr3_aa: CASSLPPSRMNTEAFF
j_call: TRBJ2-6; clone_size: few; v_call: TRBV11-1; cdr3_aa: CASSLNPSGANVLTF
j_call: TRBJ2-1; clone_size: .; v_call: TRBV27; cdr3_aa: CASNPPYNEQFF
j_call: TRBJ1-1; clone_size: .; v_call: TRBV7-9; cdr3_aa: CASSLPTGMNTEAFF
j_call: TRBJ1-1; clone_size: .; v_call: TRBV27; cdr3_aa: CASSVRENTEAFF
j_call: TRBJ2-6; clone_size: once; v_call: TRBV5-1; cdr3_aa: CASSLTSGGAGANVLTF
j_call: TRBJ1-5; clone_size: once; v_call: TRBV4-1; cdr3_aa: CASSQDFGQAHQPQHF
j_call: TRBJ1-2; clone_size: medium-sized; v_call: TRBV11-3; cdr3_aa: CASSRDPYGYTF
j_call: TRBJ1-5; clone_size: few; v_call: TRBV27; cdr3_aa: CASRVGGYSNQPQHF
j_call: TRBJ1-6; clone_size: .; v_call: TRBV6-1; cdr3_aa: CASSERDRQDIRNSPLHF
j_call: TRBJ2-1; clone_size: once; v_call: TRBV19; cdr3_aa: CATMRGGGYNEQFF
j_call: TRBJ1-2; clone_size: .; v_call: TRBV19; cdr3_aa: CASNPGAGTPYGYTF
j_call: TRBJ2-2; clone_size: .; v_call: TRBV7-6; cdr3_aa: CASSPRTSGGTNTGELFF
j_call: TRBJ2-2; clone_size: .; v_call: TRBV5-1; cdr3_aa: CASSLAIGEGITGELFF
j_call: TRBJ1-2; clone_size: once; v_call: TRBV6-5; cdr3_aa: CASSYSTGGGYTF
j_call: TRBJ1-5; clone_size: .; v_call: TRBV6-1; cdr3_aa: CASVWTGDSNQPQHF
j_call: TRBJ2-7; clone_size: .; v_call: TRBV7-2; cdr3_aa: CASSLLAGTGTYEQYF
j_call: TRBJ1-1; clone_size: large; v_call: TRBV2; cdr3_aa: CASSPMAGNTEAFF
j_call: TRBJ2-1; clone_size: .; v_call: TRBV27; cdr3_aa: CASSLLVKGGEQFF
j_call: TRBJ1-2; clone_size: .; v_call: TRBV4-1; cdr3_aa: CASSQDSPRPGGYTF
j_call: TRBJ2-1; clone_size: .; v_call: TRBV5-6; cdr3_aa: CASSRGTSGGVNEQFF
j_call: TRBJ1-6; clone_size: .; v_call: TRBV4-3; cdr3_aa: CASSQDLAGGEGNSPLHF
j_call: TRBJ2-1; clone_size: .; v_call: TRBV6-5; cdr3_aa: CASSWDRGNEQFF
j_call: TRBJ2-3; clone_size: .; v_call: TRBV5-3; cdr3_aa: CASPPTSGGGSTDTQYF